This entry lists 20 T cell receptor beta chains sequenced from one sample in a study of T cell changes during pregnancy in multiple sclerosis. Profiled with immunoSEQ multiplex PCR; TCRdb holds only in-frame clones, not every one. The table lists 35,000 to 45,000 clones, 91% of them singletons. Sequenced material: CD4+ T cells from peripheral blood mononuclear cells, taken before pregnancy. Receptors were obtained from a female donor with multiple sclerosis, enrolled in a pregnancy study.

Concerning this clone itself: The junction differs from germline at one of its ends, possibly a read error. This chain connects TRBV7-9 to TRBJ2-7; D not certain. There are 11 residues in the CDR3. Germline CDR1 is SEHNR and CDR2 is FQNEAQ (reference sequence). CDR3 DNA: TGTGCCAGCAGCCACTCCAACGAGCAGTACTTC. Protein sequence: CASSHSNEQYF. The whole variable domain, remainder taken from reference TRBV7-9 and TRBJ2-7, is DTGVSQNPRHKITKRGQNVTFRCDPISEHNRLYWYRQTLGQGPEFLTYFQNEAQLEKSRLLSDRFSAERPKGSFSTLEIQRTEQGDSAMYLCASSHSNEQYFGPGTRLTVT.

The gene calls are TRBV30 and TRBJ1-2; D possibly corresponds to TRBD1 (5 bases). Trimming pared 6 bases from V and 1 base from J, leaving 33 bases between. CDR1 and CDR2 (germline): GTSNPN, SVGIG (reference sequence). CDR3 size: 20 residues. This CDR3 is CACPFPQAGRDPVYNYGYTF. The DNA of the CDR3 is TGTGCCTGCCCTTTCCCCCAGGCGGGGCGAGATCCTGTTTATAACTATGGCTACACCTTC.

CDR3 region: CASSSRGGAGAPLHF. The CDR3 region has the DNA TGTGCCAGCAGCTCCCGAGGGGGCGCCGGGGCACCCCTCCACTTT. V gene TRBV9 combines with J gene TRBJ1-6; 7 nucleotides match TRBD1. V dropped 4 bases and J dropped 11; count of bases not matched to a gene: 12. This CDR3 is built from 15 residues. Germline values: CDR1 SGDLS, CDR2 YYNGEE. Using reference TRBV9 and TRBJ1-6 for the parts outside the CDR3, the full variable domain is DSGVTQTPKHLITATGQRVTLRCSPRSGDLSVYWYQQSLDQGLQFLIQYYNGEERAKGNILERFSAQQFPDLHSELNLSSLELGDSALYFCASSSRGGAGAPLHFGNGTRLTVT.

The chain employs TRBV7-3 and TRBJ2-2; a weak D match, TRBD1 (5 bases). Germline assignment: CDR1 SGHTA and CDR2 FQGTGA. This CDR3 spans 13 amino acids. Trimming took 1 base from V and 6 from J, leaving 6 bases between them. CDR3 DNA: TGTGCCAGCAGCTTAAAACAGGCCGGGGAGCTGTTTTTT. Protein sequence: CASSLKQAGELFF.

The chain uses TRBV7-2 and TRBJ2-3; D is undetermined. From germline, CDR1 is SGHTA and CDR2 FQGNSA. Trimming stripped 3 bases from V and 5 bases from J, with 6 bases between. CDR3 length: 12 amino acids. The CDR3 DNA reads as TGTGCCAGCAGCTTCCTAGGAGATACGCAGTATTTT. This sequence encodes CASSFLGDTQYF.

The V gene is TRBV27, the J gene TRBJ2-7, with 8 bases fitting TRBD2. The V segment lost 5 bases and the J segment 3 bases; nucleotides outside the gene matches: 6. The CDR3 has 14 amino acids. CDR1 and CDR2 (germline): MNHEY, SMNVEV (reference sequence). The DNA of the CDR3 is TGTGCCAGCAGTCCCGGGACTAGAAACTACGAGCAGTACTTC. Amino acids: CASSPGTRNYEQYF.

The V gene is TRBV11-3, the J gene TRBJ2-2; 9 bases match TRBD2. V gave up 0 bases and J gave up 5 bases; unmatched junction bases: 10. From germline, CDR1 is SGHNT and CDR2 YENEEA. The CDR3 length is 18 residues. Here the CDR3 reads CASSLDPLRGGRTGELFF. Written as DNA, the CDR3 is TGTGCCAGCAGCTTAGACCCCCTGCGGGGGGGCAGAACCGGGGAGCTGTTTTTT.

The V and J genes are TRBV14 and TRBJ2-7, with 9 bases aligning to TRBD1. Germline V gene lookup returns CDR1 SGHDN and CDR2 FVKESK. The trim removed 0 bases at V and 0 bases at J, leaving 6 bases unmatched. The CDR3 loop spans 17 amino acids. The CDR3 protein is CASSQEGQGVPSYEQYF. CDR3 coding DNA: TGTGCCAGCAGCCAAGAGGGACAGGGAGTCCCCTCCTACGAGCAGTACTTC. The entire variable domain, with the rest obtained from reference TRBV14 and TRBJ2-7, is as follows: EAGVTQFPSHSVIEKGQTVTLRCDPISGHDNLYWYRRVMGKEIKFLLHFVKESKQDESGMPNNRFLAERTGGTYSTLKVQPAELEDSGVYFCASSQEGQGVPSYEQYFGPGTRLTVT.

This sequence joins TRBV7-9 and TRBJ1-2, with D unresolved. Germline CDR1 and CDR2: SEHNR and FQNEAQ (reference sequence). V was trimmed by 5 bases and J by 5 bases, leaving 9 bases between them. This CDR3 spans 12 amino acids. The CDR3, as DNA: TGTGCCAGCAGCGTCTTACAGTATGGCTACACCTTC. Protein sequence: CASSVLQYGYTF.

This clone occurred once. The V call is TRBV25-1, the J call TRBJ2-5; a weak D match, TRBD2 (7 bases). The V gene's germline CDR1 is MGHDK and CDR2 SYGVNS. V lost 6 bases, J lost 5 bases, and 22 bases lay in between. This CDR3 is built from 16 residues. The CDR3 loop reads CASSSVRGALGETQYF. The CDR3 DNA reads TGTGCCAGCAGCTCAGTTCGGGGGGCTTTGGGGGAGACCCAGTACTTC.

V and J are TRBV19 and TRBJ1-6; TRBD1 might be the D (5 bases). Trimming pared 1 base from V and 10 bases from J, leaving 14 bases between. The germline V gene has CDR1 LNHDA and CDR2 SQIVND (reference sequence). The CDR3 covers 15 residues. As DNA, the CDR3 is TGTGCCAGTAGTATAGGGTCCCACTGGGGCTCACCCCTCCACTTT. Amino acids: CASSIGSHWGSPLHF.

This clone came up a few times. The rearrangement uses TRBV19 and TRBJ2-3, with 8 bases aligning to TRBD2. The CDR3 has 18 residues. J gave up 1 base and V 4 bases, and 13 bases lay outside the gene matches. Germline loops: CDR1 LNHDA, CDR2 SQIVND (reference sequence). The DNA for the CDR3 is TGTGCCAGTAGTAAGGGGGTGACTAGCGTAGCGGGCACAGATACGCAGTATTTT. This codes for CASSKGVTSVAGTDTQYF.

V gene TRBV7-9 combines with J gene TRBJ2-4, with a tentative D call TRBD2 (6 bases). Trimming shortened V by 5 bases and J by 1 base, and 12 bases separated the two germline ends. Per the germline V gene, CDR1 is SEHNR and CDR2 is FQNEAQ (reference sequence). This CDR3 comprises 15 residues. DNA of the CDR3: TGTGCCAGCAGCGAAGAGGGAGGTGCCAAAAACATTCAGTACTTC. This encodes CASSEEGGAKNIQYF.

This sequence joins TRBV7-2 and TRBJ2-1, with TRBD2 matching over 8 bases. Germline lookup yields CDR1 SGHTA and CDR2 FQGNSA. The CDR3 contains 15 residues. Unmatched junction bases numbered 6, after V lost 2 bases and J lost 6 bases. As DNA, the CDR3 is TGTGCCAGCAGCTTACCGGGACTAGGCCCCAATGAGCAGTTCTTC. This gives the protein CASSLPGLGPNEQFF.

About this clone: Within the sample, other DNA sequences also encode this same CDR3. The chain carries TRBV19 and TRBJ1-1, with D tentatively TRBD1 (5 bases). The V and J ends lost 8 bases and 5 bases respectively, with 15 bases between them. CDR1 and CDR2 (germline): LNHDA, SQIVND (reference sequence). CDR3 length: 13 residues. Written as DNA, the CDR3 is TGTGCCAGTTCGGGGGGAAGGTTAACTGAAGCTTTCTTT. Amino acid sequence: CASSGGRLTEAFF.

Here the CDR3 reads CAISRDRGIISTEAFF. For the CDR3, the DNA is TGTGCCATCAGCCGAGACAGGGGGATTATAAGCACTGAAGCTTTCTTT. V is TRBV10-3 and J is TRBJ1-1; 9 bases map to TRBD1. V lost 6 bases to trimming and J lost 4 bases; unmatched junction nucleotides: 12. The CDR3 runs to 16 residues. CDR1 and CDR2 from the germline V gene are ENHRY and SYGVKD.

The V and J genes are TRBV11-2 and TRBJ2-3, with TRBD1 as a possible D gene (5 bases). Between the trimmed V and J ends, which lost 5 bases and 4 bases, there was a span of 10 bases. The CDR3 is 13 amino acids. Germline V gene data show CDR1 as SGHAT and CDR2 as FQNNGV. CDR3 amino acids: CASSPRRADTQYF. As DNA, the CDR3 is TGTGCCAGCAGCCCTCGCAGGGCAGATACGCAGTATTTT.

J is TRBJ2-7 and V is TRBV15; D may be TRBD2 (5 bases). CDR1 and CDR2 from the germline V gene are LNHNV and YYDKDF (reference sequence). The CDR3 runs 16 residues. Trimming pared 1 base from V and 3 bases from J, leaving 16 bases between. In DNA, the CDR3 is TGTGCCACCAGCAGAGTCGTGGGAGTGGGGATCTACGAGCAGTACTTC. Translating gives CATSRVVGVGIYEQYF.

Of note for this clone: Other DNA sequences from this sample encode an identical CDR3 as well. The rearrangement uses TRBV18 and TRBJ1-5, with 9 bases lining up with TRBD1. The CDR3 runs to 13 residues. Per the germline V gene, CDR1 is KGHSH and CDR2 is LQKENI. Germline trimming cut 6 bases from V and 6 bases from J; bases unmatched to any gene: 3. This chain's CDR3 is CASSPGQGQPQHF. The CDR3 nucleotides read TGTGCCAGCTCTCCGGGACAGGGTCAGCCCCAGCATTTT.

The chain uses TRBV7-2 and TRBJ2-2; tentative D call: TRBD2 (5 bases). In germline, CDR1 is SGHTA, CDR2 FQGNSA. This CDR3 region has 13 residues. V was trimmed by 5 bases and J by 14 bases, leaving 18 bases between them. Here the CDR3 reads CASSGGAMGDLFF. The CDR3 coding sequence is TGTGCCAGCAGCGGAGGAGCGATGGGCGATCTGTTTTTT.